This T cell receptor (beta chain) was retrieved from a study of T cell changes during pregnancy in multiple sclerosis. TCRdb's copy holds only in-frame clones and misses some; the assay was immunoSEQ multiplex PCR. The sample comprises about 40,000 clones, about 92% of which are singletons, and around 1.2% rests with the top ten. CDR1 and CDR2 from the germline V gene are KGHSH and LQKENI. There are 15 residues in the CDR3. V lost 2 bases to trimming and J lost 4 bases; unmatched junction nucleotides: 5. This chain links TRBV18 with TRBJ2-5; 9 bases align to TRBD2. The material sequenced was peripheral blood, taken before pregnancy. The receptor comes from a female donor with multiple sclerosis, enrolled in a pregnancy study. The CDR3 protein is CASSPTAGGGETQYF. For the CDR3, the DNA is TGTGCCAGCTCACCAACAGCGGGAGGAGGAGAGACCCAGTACTTC.